The clone carrying this T cell receptor (beta chain) was counted between two and nine times. These data are taken from a study of T-cell memory formation after mild COVID-19. Overall study context: The study found TCR clusters largely donor specific.

J gave up 5 bases and V 4 bases, and 9 bases lay outside the gene matches. The CDR3 length is 15 residues. CDR1 is SGHRS and CDR2 is YFSETQ in the germline V gene. A single record per CDR3 protein comes from TCRdb applying MiXCR to the 5' RACE reads. The repertoire holds 540,000 or so distinct CDR3 sequences, with 20% as singletons. This TCR was sampled from an adult woman who had mild COVID-19 (a few samples of this study predate the infection). Cell type and time point are not known. The sequenced material came from PBMCs or a T cell subset sorted from them (not recorded which). The chain has TRBV5-1 and TRBJ2-1; TRBD1 matches 7 bases. In DNA form, the CDR3 reads TGCGCCAGCAGCCTTAAGACAGGGTCTAACAATGAGCAGTTCTTC. It translates to CASSLKTGSNNEQFF.